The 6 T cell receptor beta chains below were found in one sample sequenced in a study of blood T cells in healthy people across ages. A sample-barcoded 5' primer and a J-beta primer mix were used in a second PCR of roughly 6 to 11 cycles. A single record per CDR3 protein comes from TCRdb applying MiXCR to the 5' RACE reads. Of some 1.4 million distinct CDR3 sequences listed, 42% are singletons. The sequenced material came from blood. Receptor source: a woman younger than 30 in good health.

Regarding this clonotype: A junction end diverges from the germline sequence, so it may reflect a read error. The CDR3 DNA follows: TGCAGCGCAACGACAGCCTATGGCTACATCTTC. This sequence encodes CSATTAYGYIF. This sequence joins TRBV29-1 and TRBJ1-2, with D possibly being TRBD1 (5 bases). Looked up from germline, CDR1 is SQVTM and CDR2 is ANQGSEA. CDR3 size: 11 residues.

As DNA, the CDR3 is TGCAGTGCTCACGGGACAGGGTATGGCTACACCTTC. As protein: CSAHGTGYGYTF. This chain joins TRBV20-1 and TRBJ1-2; 9 bases map to TRBD1. The length of the CDR3 is 12 residues. The J segment lost 5 bases and the V segment lost 5 bases, leaving 3 bases of the junction unmatched. Germline lookup yields CDR1 DFQATT and CDR2 SNEGSKA (reference sequence).

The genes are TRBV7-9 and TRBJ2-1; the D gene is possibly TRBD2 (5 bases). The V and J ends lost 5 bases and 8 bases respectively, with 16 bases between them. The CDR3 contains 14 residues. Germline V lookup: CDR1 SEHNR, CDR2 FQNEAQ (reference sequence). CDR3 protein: CASSPRKAEDEQFF. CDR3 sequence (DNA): TGTGCCAGCAGCCCTAGGAAAGCGGAGGATGAGCAGTTCTTC.

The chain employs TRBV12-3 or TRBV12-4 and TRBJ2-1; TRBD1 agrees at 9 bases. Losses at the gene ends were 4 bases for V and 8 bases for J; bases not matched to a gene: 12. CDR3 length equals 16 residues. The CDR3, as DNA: TGTGCCAGCAGTTCATTCGCGGGACAGGGTGGAGATGAGCAGTTCTTC. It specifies CASSSFAGQGGDEQFF.

CDR3 loop: CASSVGPGAREQYF. The CDR3 bases are TGTGCCAGCAGCGTCGGTCCGGGGGCCCGCGAGCAGTACTTC. The V gene is TRBV13, the J gene TRBJ2-7; D assignment may be TRBD1 or TRBD2 (6 bases each). V was shortened by 5 bases and J by 6 bases, with 17 bases between the two germline ends. This CDR3 has 14 amino acids. CDR1 and CDR2 (germline): PRHDT, FYEKMQ (reference sequence).

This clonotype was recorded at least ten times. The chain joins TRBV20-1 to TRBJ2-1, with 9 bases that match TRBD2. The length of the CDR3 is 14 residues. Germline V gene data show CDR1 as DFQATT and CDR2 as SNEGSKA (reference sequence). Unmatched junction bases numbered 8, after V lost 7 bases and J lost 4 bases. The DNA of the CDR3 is TGCAGTGGTTCTAGCGGGGAGATTTACAATGAGCAGTTCTTC. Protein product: CSGSSGEIYNEQFF.